This T cell receptor beta chain was identified during a study of blood T cell repertoires in COVID-19. As processed by the authors: For nucleated cells, counts were estimated from reference gene primer amplification. Repertoires were generated with immunoSEQ multiplex PCR, while TCRdb's copy carries only in-frame clones and drops some. V, J and clone size are taken as reported in that table, and D and trimming were inferred from the DNA itself. The sample shows 150,000 to 200,000 clones, 80% to 90% of them seen only once. The ends were cut back, 11 bases at V and 3 bases at J, with 20 bases in the middle. Germline values: CDR1 SNHLY, CDR2 FYNNEI. The CDR3 contains 15 residues.

Sequences were obtained from peripheral blood. This receptor was obtained from a woman in her forties with COVID-19, enrolled during active disease. The chain carries TRBV2 and TRBJ1-5; D perhaps matches TRBD1 (5 bases). CDR3 nucleotide sequence: TGTGCCTCCAAGCGCGGAGACAGCTCCAATCAGCCCCAGCATTTT. Amino acids: CASKRGDSSNQPQHF.